This T cell receptor (beta chain) emerged from a study of CD8+ T cells in alopecia areata. This clone was recorded a few times. The sequencing template was cDNA reverse transcribed from extracted RNA. Here immunoSEQ multiplex PCR was the method, and the copy in TCRdb shows in-frame clones only, minus some. The table has about 130,000 clones, almost 50% seen once. Trimming took off 6 bases at V and 2 bases at J, with 16 bases between the two ends. CDR1 is SQVTM, CDR2 ANQGSEA, per germline. The CDR3 spans 15 residues. Material: CD8+ T cells sorted from blood, obtained at week 0. This chain links TRBV29-1 with TRBJ2-2; possibly TRBD1 for D (6 bases). The receptor's source is a human donor with alopecia areata. CDR3 sequence: CSVVPGHPNTGELFF. The CDR3 DNA is TGCAGCGTAGTCCCGGGACACCCTAACACCGGGGAGCTGTTTTTT.